This entry describes one T cell receptor beta chain. This sample was included in a study of control samples from healthy donors and cancer patients. Some clones are missing from TCRdb's copy, which holds only in-frame ones; the method was immunoSEQ multiplex PCR. Altogether 110,000 to 150,000 clones are present, around 90% being singletons, with the ten largest covering approximately 7.2%. V was trimmed by 3 bases and J by 6 bases, leaving 11 bases between them. This CDR3 has 13 residues. This receptor was obtained from a young man in good health. Sequencing was performed on blood. This chain links TRBV12-3 or TRBV12-4 with TRBJ1-1; D might be TRBD1 (5 bases). CDR3 nucleotide sequence: TGTGCCAGCAGTTTGAGGGACGGGGCTGAAGCTTTCTTT. Amino acid sequence: CASSLRDGAEAFF.